This T cell receptor (beta chain) derives from a study of long-term antiretroviral therapy in people with HIV. Germline values: CDR1 MNHEY, CDR2 SVGAGI. Trimming took off 0 bases at V and 2 bases at J, with 10 bases between the two ends. This CDR3 is built from 15 residues. HIV-positive participants all received treatment in the United States. Broader study findings: Dominance of pre-ART expanded clones persisted, fluctuating and often declining after ART. Repertoires in HIV (unlike those of controls) had narrower CDR3 length ranges.

As concerns this clone: The antigen is undetermined.

An immunoSEQ assay, version v3.0, was performed at survey level. Repertoires were generated with immunoSEQ multiplex PCR, while TCRdb's copy carries only in-frame clones and drops some. The table has about 25,000 clones, 80% to 90% seen once; the top ten hold more than 15%. The TCR comes from a man aged 50 to 59 with HIV. The V call is TRBV6-5, the J call TRBJ1-2; D call uncertain. Sequencing used unsorted PBMCs, obtained 1.2 years after starting antiretroviral therapy. The CDR3, as DNA: TGTGCCAGCAGTTACTCAATTGCCGGGAACTATGGCTACACCTTC. It yields the protein CASSYSIAGNYGYTF.